This T cell receptor beta chain was captured by sequencing in a study of cytomegalovirus exposure and HLA in healthy donors. The wider study: Previous work identified 90 million to 130 million unique TCR beta sequences from about 200 million T cells. Unique TCRs numbering some 80 million, obtained from HLA-typed donors, made up an early data release.

PCR was performed using 60 Vbeta and 13 Jbeta primers. Using immunoSEQ multiplex PCR, the repertoire was profiled, and TCRdb retains in-frame clones only, with some absent. This table holds 91,000 or so clones, approximately 80% found once. This CDR3 region has 14 residues. Germline V gives CDR1 SQVTM, CDR2 ANQGSEA. The trim removed 6 bases at V and 0 bases at J, leaving 3 bases unmatched. Donors counted as nominally healthy when sampled, yet unrecorded immune exposures were likely. The rearrangement uses TRBV29-1 and TRBJ1-3, with 9 bases fitting TRBD1. The sequencing input was PBMCs. The receptor's source is a man aged 25-45 years in good health and CMV-seropositive. CDR3 sequence (DNA): TGCAGCGTGCCGGGACAGGGCTCTGGAAACACCATATATTTT. Translation gives CSVPGQGSGNTIYF.